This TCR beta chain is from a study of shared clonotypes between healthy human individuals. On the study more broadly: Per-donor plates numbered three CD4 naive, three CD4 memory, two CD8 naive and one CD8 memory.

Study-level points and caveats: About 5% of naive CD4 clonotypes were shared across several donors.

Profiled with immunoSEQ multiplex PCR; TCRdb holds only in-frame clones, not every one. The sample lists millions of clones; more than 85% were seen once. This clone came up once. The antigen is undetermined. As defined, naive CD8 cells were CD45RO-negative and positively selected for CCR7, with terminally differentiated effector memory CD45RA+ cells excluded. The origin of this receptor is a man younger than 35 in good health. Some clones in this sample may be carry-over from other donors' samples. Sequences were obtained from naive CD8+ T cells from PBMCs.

The CDR3 coding sequence is TGCGCCAGCAGCCAAGATGAAGTTGGGCGTCTGAACACTGAAGCTTTCTTT. Translated: CASSQDEVGRLNTEAFF. The chain recombines TRBV4-3 with TRBJ1-1; D gene uncertain. The V gene lost 0 bases and the J gene lost 0 bases, with 14 bases spanning the gap. The CDR3 covers 17 residues. Germline-derived CDR1 and CDR2 are LGHNA and YSLEER.